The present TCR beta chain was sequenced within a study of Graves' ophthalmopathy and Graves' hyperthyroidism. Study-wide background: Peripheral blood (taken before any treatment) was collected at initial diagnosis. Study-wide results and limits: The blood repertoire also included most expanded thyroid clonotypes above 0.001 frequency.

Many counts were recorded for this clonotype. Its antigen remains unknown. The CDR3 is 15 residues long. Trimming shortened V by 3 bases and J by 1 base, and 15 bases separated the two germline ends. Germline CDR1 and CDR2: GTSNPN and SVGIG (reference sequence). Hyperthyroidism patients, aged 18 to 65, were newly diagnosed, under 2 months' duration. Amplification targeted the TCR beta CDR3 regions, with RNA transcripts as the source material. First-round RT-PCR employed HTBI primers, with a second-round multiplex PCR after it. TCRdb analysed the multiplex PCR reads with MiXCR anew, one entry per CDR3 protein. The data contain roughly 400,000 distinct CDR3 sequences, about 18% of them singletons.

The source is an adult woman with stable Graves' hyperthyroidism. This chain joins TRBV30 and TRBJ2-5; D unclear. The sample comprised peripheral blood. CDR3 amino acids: CAWRPSLGSQETQYF. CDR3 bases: TGTGCCTGGAGACCCTCGCTTGGTTCCCAAGAGACCCAGTACTTC.